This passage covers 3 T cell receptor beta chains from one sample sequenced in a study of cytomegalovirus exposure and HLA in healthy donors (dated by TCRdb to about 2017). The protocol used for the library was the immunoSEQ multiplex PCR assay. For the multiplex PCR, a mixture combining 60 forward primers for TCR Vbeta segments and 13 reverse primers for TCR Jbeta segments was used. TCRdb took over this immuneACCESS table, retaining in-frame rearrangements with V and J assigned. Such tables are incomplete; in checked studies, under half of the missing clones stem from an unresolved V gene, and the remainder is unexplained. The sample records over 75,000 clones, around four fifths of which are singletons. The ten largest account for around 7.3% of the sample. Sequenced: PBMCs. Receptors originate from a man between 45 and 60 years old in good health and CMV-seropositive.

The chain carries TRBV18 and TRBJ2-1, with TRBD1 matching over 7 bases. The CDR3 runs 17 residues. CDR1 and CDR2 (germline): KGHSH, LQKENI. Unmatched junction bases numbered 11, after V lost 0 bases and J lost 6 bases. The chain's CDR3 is CASSPPTRLNRGNEQFF. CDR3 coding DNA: TGTGCCAGCTCACCACCCACGAGGTTAAACAGGGGCAATGAGCAGTTCTTC.

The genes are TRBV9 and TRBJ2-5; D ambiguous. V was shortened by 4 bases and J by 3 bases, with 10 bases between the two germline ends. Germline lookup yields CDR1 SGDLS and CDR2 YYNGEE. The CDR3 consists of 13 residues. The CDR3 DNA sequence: TGTGCCAGCAGCCCCCAGATAAAAGAGACCCAGTACTTC. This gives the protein CASSPQIKETQYF.

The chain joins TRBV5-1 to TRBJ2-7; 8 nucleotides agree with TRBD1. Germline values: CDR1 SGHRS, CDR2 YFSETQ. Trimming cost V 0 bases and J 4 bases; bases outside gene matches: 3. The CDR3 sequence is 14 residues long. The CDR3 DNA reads TGCGCCAGCAGCTTGGATACAGGGGGATACGAGCAGTACTTC. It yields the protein CASSLDTGGYEQYF.